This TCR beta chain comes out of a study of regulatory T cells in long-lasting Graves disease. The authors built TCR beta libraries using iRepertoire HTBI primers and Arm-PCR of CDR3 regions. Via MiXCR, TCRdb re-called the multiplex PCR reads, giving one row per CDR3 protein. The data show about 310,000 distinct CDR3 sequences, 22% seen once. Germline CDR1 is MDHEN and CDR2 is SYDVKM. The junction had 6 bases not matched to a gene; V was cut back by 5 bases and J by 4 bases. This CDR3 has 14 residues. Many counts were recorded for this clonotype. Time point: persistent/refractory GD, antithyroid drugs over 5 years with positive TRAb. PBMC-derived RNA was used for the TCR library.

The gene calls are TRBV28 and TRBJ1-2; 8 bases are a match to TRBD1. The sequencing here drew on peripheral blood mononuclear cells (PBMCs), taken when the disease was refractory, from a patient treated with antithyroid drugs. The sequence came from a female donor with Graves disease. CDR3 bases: TGTGCCAGCAGTCCCACAGGGGGGGGCTATGGCTACACCTTC. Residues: CASSPTGGGYGYTF.